This TCR beta chain was identified during a study of T cell changes during pregnancy in multiple sclerosis (dated by TCRdb to about 2019). Regarding the research as a whole: Changes in the T cell repertoire over the course of pregnancy were examined in this study in women with multiple sclerosis.

Receptors were amplified or captured by the immunoSEQ multiplex PCR assay. In its TCRdb copy, this immuneACCESS table keeps in-frame sequences only and misses some clones. Where compared with another copy, unresolved V genes explain less than half of these, and the others have no known cause. Recorded for this sample are about 40,000 clones; over 75% of them occurred a single time. Approximately 0.41% of the sample is held by the ten biggest clonotypes. This clone was seen only once. Its cognate antigen has yet to be identified. Within one base of it there is no much larger clone, and no base qualities were kept. CDR1 and CDR2 were assigned from the germline V gene as SGHRS and YFSETQ. The V end gives up 1 base and the J end 3 bases, leaving 10 bases in the junction not matched to a gene. The CDR3 holds 18 amino acids from the cysteine to the phenylalanine. This entry keeps only the CDR3 DNA: 54 bases, framed from base 1.

The TCR originated in a female donor with multiple sclerosis, enrolled in a pregnancy study. The sequencing used CD4+ T cells from peripheral blood mononuclear cells, collected in the third trimester of pregnancy. The chain joins TRBV5-1 to TRBJ1-4, with 9 bases matching TRBD1. The sequenced DNA is TGCGCCAGCAGCTTGTTGGGGACAGGGATGAGAGCTAATGAAAAACTGTTTTTT. Its protein is CASSLLGTGMRANEKLFF.